The clone carrying this T cell receptor (beta chain) was recorded at least ten times. Its antigen is currently unknown. Sequencing libraries for TCR beta were prepared with iRepertoire HTBI primers and Arm-PCR of CDR3 regions. TCRdb passed the multiplex PCR reads through MiXCR, listing each CDR3 protein once. The sample contains around 250,000 distinct CDR3 sequences, roughly 18% of which appear only once. Germline CDR1 MNHNS, CDR2 SASEGT. Trimming cost V 10 bases and J 4 bases; bases outside gene matches: 8. This CDR3 spans 14 amino acids. This entry comes from a study of regulatory T cells in long-lasting Graves disease. Across the study: Graves' patients, newly diagnosed, had taken antithyroid drugs under 3 months.

Points from the study as a whole: Persistent cases favored TRBV28, TRBJ1-2 and TRBJ2-5. No thyroid tissue was studied; the work used peripheral blood only.

Time point defined: newly diagnosed GD, antithyroid drugs for less than 3 months. With RNA extracted from PBMCs as input, the TCR library was made. These data were likewise used in another study, on T cells in Graves' hyperthyroidism and ophthalmopathy. From that second work: Blood also contained most expanded thyroid clonotypes above 0.001.

The source material was peripheral blood mononuclear cells (PBMCs), sampled at new diagnosis, from a patient treated with antithyroid drugs. The V gene is TRBV6-1, the J gene TRBJ1-5, with TRBD1 matching over 9 bases. This sequence was found in a woman between 25 and 40 years old with Graves disease. The CDR3 sequence: CATLTGGGNQPQHF. Here the CDR3 DNA reads TGTGCCACCCTAACAGGGGGCGGGAATCAGCCCCAGCATTTT.